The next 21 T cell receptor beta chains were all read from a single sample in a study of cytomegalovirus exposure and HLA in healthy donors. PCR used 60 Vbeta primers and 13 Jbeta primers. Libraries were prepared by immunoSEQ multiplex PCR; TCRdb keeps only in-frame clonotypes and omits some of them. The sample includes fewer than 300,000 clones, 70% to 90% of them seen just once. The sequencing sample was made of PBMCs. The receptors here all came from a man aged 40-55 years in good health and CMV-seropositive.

The CDR3 protein is CASSPGQGAKRTSGYTF. The DNA of the CDR3 is TGTGCCAGCAGCCCAGGACAGGGGGCAAAGAGGACGTCTGGCTACACCTTC. The genes are TRBV7-8 and TRBJ1-2, with 11 bases aligning to TRBD1. CDR1 SGHVS and CDR2 FQNEAQ come from the germline V gene. The CDR3 consists of 17 residues. The V gene end was trimmed by 5 bases and the J gene end by 7 bases; junction bases not matched to a gene: 15.

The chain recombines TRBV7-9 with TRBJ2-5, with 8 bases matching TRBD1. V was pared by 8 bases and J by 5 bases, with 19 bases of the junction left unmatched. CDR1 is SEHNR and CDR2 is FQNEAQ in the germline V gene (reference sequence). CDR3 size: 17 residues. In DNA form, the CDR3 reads TGTGCCAGCGCCCCGGCGTCCAGGGCAGGGGGCGCTGAGACCCAGTACTTC. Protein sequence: CASAPASRAGGAETQYF.

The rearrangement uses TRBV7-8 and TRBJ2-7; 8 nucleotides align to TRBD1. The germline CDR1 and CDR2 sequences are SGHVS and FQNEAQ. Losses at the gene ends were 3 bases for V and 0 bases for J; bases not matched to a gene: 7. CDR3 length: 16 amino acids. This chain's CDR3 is CASSFPEDRVSYEQYF. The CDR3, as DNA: TGTGCCAGCAGCTTCCCTGAGGACAGGGTCTCCTACGAGCAGTACTTC.

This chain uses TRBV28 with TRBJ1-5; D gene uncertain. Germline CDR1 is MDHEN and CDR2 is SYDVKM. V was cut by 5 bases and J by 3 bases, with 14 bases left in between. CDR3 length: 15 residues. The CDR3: CASSTFGRLNQPQHF. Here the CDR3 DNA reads TGTGCCAGCAGTACCTTCGGCAGACTCAATCAGCCCCAGCATTTT.

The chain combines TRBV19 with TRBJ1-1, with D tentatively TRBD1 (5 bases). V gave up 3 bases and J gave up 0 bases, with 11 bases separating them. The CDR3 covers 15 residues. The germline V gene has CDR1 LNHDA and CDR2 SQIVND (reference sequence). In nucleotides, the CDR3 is TGTGCCAGTAGTATTAGTGACAGAATGAACACTGAAGCTTTCTTT. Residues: CASSISDRMNTEAFF. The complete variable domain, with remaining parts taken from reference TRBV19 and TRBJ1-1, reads DGGITQSPKYLFRKEGQNVTLSCEQNLNHDAMYWYRQDPGQGLRLIYYSQIVNDFQKGDIAEGYSVSREKKESFPLTVTSAQKNPTAFYLCASSISDRMNTEAFFGQGTRLTVV.

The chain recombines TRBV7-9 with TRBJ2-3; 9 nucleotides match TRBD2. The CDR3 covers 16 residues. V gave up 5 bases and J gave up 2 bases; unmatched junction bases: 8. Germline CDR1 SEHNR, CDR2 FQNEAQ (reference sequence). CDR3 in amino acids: CASSRRAGGPTDTQYF. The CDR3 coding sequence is TGTGCCAGCAGCCGCCGAGCGGGAGGCCCCACAGATACGCAGTATTTT.

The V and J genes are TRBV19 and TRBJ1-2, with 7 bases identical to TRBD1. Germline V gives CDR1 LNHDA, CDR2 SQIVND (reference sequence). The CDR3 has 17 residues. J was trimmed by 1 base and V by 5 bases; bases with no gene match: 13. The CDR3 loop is CASSLRQGENGNYGYTF. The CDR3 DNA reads TGTGCCAGTAGTCTTCGACAGGGAGAGAATGGTAACTATGGCTACACCTTC.

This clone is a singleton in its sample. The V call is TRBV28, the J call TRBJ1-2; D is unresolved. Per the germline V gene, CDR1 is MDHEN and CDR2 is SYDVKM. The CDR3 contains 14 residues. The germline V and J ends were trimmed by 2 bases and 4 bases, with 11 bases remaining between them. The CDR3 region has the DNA TGTGCCAGCAGTTTAGGAGGTAGGACCTATGGCTACACCTTC. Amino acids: CASSLGGRTYGYTF.

The CDR3 loop reads CASSLAQGRPGNTIYF. The CDR3 DNA reads as TGCGCCAGCAGCTTGGCACAGGGGCGCCCTGGAAACACCATATATTTT. The rearrangement links TRBV5-1 to TRBJ1-3; 7 nucleotides match TRBD1. Trimming at V came to 0 bases and at J to 2 bases, leaving 5 bases not matched to a gene. Germline values: CDR1 SGHRS, CDR2 YFSETQ. The CDR3 is made up of 16 amino acids.

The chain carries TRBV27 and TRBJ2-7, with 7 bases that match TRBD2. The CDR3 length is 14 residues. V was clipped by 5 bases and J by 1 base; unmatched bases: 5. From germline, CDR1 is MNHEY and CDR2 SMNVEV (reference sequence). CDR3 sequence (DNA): TGTGCCAGCAGTCAGCGGGGAGGTTCCTACGAGCAGTACTTC. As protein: CASSQRGGSYEQYF.

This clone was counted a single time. CDR3 region: CASRDRAGGYTF. In DNA, the CDR3 is TGTGCCAGCCGCGACAGGGCGGGTGGCTACACCTTC. The chain uses TRBV28 and TRBJ1-2; 7 nucleotides line up with TRBD1. CDR1 is MDHEN, CDR2 SYDVKM, per germline. V lost 8 bases to trimming and J lost 7 bases; unmatched junction nucleotides: 7. CDR3 length equals 12 residues.

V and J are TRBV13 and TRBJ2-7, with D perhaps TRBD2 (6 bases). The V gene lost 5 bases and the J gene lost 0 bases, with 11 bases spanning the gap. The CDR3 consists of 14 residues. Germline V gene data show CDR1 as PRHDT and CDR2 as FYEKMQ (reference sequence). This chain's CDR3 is CASSTGRSSYEQYF. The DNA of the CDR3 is TGTGCCAGCAGCACCGGGAGAAGCTCCTACGAGCAGTACTTC.

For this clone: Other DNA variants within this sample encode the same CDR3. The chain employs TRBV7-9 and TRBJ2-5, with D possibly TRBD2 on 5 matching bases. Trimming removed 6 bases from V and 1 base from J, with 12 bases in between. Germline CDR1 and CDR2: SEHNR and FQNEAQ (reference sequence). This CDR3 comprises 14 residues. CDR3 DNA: TGTGCCAGCAGTCCGGGTCGGGGCCAAGAGACCCAGTACTTC. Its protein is CASSPGRGQETQYF.

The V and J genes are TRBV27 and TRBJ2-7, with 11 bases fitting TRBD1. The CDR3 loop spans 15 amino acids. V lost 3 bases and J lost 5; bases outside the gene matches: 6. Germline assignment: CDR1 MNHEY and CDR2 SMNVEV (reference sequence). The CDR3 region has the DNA TGTGCCAGCAGTTTTCGGACAGGGGGCTACGACGAGCAGTACTTC. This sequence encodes CASSFRTGGYDEQYF.

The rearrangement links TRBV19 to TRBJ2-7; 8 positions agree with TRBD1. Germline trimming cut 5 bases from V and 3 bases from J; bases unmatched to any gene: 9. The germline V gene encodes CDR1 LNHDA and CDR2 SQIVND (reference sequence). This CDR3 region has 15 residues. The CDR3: CASSSGAGGFYEQYF. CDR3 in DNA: TGTGCCAGTAGTTCGGGGGCAGGGGGCTTCTACGAGCAGTACTTC.

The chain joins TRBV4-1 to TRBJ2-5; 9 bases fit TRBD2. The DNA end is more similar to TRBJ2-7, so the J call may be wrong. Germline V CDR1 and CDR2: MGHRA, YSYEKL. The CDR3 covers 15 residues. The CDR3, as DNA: TGCGCCAGCAGCCCTAGCGGGGCTAGCTCCTACGAGCAGTACTTC. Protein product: CASSPSGASSYEQYF.

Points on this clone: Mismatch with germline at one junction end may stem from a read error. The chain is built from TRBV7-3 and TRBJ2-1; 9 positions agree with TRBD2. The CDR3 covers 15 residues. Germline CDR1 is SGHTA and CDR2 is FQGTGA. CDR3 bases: TGTGCCAGCAGCCCCGGGACTAGCTCCCACAATGAGCAGTTCTTC. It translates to CASSPGTSSHNEQFF.

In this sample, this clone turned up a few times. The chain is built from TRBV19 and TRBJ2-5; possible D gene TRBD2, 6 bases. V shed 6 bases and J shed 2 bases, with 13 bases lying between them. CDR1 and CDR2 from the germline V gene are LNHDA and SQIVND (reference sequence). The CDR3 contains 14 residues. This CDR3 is CASRLHGGQETQYF. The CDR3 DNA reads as TGTGCCAGTAGGCTGCACGGGGGACAAGAGACCCAGTACTTC.

In DNA, the CDR3 is TGTGCCAGTAGTATCTCAGGGAATAGCAATCAGCCCCAGCATTTT. Amino acids: CASSISGNSNQPQHF. V usage is TRBV19 and J usage is TRBJ1-5, with a tentative D call TRBD1 (5 bases). CDR1 and CDR2 (germline): LNHDA, SQIVND (reference sequence). Trimming removed 3 bases at V and 0 bases at J, with 9 bases between. CDR3 length: 15 amino acids. Full variable domain (rest looked up from reference TRBV19 and TRBJ1-5): DGGITQSPKYLFRKEGQNVTLSCEQNLNHDAMYWYRQDPGQGLRLIYYSQIVNDFQKGDIAEGYSVSREKKESFPLTVTSAQKNPTAFYLCASSISGNSNQPQHFGDGTRLSIL.

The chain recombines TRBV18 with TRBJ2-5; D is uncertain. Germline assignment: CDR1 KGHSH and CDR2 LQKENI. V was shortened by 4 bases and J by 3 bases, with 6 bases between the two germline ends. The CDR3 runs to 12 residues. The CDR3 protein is CASSHAEETQYF. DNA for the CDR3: TGTGCCAGCTCACACGCAGAAGAGACCCAGTACTTC.

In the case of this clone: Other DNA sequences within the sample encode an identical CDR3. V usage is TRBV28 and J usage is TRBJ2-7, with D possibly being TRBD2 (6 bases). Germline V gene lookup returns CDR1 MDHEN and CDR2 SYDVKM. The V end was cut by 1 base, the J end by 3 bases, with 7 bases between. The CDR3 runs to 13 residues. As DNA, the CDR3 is TGTGCCAGCAGTTTATCCGGGGGCTACGAGCAGTACTTC. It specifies CASSLSGGYEQYF.